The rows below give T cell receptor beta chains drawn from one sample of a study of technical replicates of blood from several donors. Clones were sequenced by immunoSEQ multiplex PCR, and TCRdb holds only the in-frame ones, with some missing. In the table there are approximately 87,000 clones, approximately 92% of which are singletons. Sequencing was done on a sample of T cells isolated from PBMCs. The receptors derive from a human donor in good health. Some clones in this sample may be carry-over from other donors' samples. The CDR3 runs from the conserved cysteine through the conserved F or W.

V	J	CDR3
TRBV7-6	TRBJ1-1	CASSHTGMNTEAFF
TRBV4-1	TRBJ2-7	CASSQSQGYEQYF
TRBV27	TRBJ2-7	CASTSTGHEQYF
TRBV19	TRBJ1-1	CASSIGTGGAFF
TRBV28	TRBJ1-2	CASSPGTGDNYGYTF
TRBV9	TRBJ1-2	CASSSTGTGLNYGYTF
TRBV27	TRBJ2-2	CASSSRQGNTGELFF
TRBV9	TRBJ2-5	CASTRSTGKDLQETQYF
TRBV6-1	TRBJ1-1	CASSETVNTEAFF
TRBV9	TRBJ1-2	CASSVFSGTGEGDGYTF
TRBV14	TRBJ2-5	CASSQAGWETQYF
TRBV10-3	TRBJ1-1	CAISESKGADTEAFF
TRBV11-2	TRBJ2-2	CASTPLERSDTGELFF
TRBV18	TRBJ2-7	CASSPGVYEQYF
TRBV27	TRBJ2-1	CASSLAGYNEQFF
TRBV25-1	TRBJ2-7	CASSYDEQYF
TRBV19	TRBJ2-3	CASSKLGIDTQYF
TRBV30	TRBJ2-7	CAWSGIRSTGGSSYEQYF
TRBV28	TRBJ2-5	CASSFFYPRDRGKETQYF
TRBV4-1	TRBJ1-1	CASSETGEFNTEAFF
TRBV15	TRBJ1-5	CATSRDTGSNQPQHF
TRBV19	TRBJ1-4	CASSIDNRGNEKLFF
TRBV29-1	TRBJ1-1	CSVTPGGNTEAFF
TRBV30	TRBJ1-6	CAWSFRATDRGNSPLHF
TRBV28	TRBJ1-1	CASSPGGGRVAFF
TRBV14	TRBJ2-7	CASSKGSYYEQYF
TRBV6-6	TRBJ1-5	CASSLTGDQPQHF
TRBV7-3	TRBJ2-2	CASSLGGPSGGELFF
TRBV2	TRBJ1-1	CASNRAGAEAFF
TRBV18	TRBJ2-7	CASSRTGVEQYF
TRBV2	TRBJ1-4	CASSDLDRVEEKLFF
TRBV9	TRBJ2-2	CASSAGLAGVAGELFF
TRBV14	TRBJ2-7	CASSAEYGVLREQYF
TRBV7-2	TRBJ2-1	CASSLAWTNNNEQFF
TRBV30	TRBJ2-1	CAWNPSSYNEQFF
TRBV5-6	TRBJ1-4	CASSFLAGRTNEKLFF
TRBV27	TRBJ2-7	CASSLHPGVSSYEQYF
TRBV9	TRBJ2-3	CASSPHRGSTDTQYF
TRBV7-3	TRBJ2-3	CASSAGTPLETQYF
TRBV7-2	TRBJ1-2	CASSFTGEDYGYTF
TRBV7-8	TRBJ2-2	CASTPPGELFF
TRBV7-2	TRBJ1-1	CASSLRQYTEAFF
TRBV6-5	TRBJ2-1	CASSLIAGGVNEQFF
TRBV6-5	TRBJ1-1	CASSSGGKLAFF
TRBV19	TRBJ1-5	CASTARGGPNSNQPQHF
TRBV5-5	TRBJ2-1	CASSQQGIEQFF
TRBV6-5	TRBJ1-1	CASNKIREMNTEAFF
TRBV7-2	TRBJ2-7	CASSRLGDEQYF
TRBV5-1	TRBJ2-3	CASSRTGNTDTQYF
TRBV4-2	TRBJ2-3	CASSQAAEGSGGTDTQYF
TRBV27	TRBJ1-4	CASSLGPRNEKLFF